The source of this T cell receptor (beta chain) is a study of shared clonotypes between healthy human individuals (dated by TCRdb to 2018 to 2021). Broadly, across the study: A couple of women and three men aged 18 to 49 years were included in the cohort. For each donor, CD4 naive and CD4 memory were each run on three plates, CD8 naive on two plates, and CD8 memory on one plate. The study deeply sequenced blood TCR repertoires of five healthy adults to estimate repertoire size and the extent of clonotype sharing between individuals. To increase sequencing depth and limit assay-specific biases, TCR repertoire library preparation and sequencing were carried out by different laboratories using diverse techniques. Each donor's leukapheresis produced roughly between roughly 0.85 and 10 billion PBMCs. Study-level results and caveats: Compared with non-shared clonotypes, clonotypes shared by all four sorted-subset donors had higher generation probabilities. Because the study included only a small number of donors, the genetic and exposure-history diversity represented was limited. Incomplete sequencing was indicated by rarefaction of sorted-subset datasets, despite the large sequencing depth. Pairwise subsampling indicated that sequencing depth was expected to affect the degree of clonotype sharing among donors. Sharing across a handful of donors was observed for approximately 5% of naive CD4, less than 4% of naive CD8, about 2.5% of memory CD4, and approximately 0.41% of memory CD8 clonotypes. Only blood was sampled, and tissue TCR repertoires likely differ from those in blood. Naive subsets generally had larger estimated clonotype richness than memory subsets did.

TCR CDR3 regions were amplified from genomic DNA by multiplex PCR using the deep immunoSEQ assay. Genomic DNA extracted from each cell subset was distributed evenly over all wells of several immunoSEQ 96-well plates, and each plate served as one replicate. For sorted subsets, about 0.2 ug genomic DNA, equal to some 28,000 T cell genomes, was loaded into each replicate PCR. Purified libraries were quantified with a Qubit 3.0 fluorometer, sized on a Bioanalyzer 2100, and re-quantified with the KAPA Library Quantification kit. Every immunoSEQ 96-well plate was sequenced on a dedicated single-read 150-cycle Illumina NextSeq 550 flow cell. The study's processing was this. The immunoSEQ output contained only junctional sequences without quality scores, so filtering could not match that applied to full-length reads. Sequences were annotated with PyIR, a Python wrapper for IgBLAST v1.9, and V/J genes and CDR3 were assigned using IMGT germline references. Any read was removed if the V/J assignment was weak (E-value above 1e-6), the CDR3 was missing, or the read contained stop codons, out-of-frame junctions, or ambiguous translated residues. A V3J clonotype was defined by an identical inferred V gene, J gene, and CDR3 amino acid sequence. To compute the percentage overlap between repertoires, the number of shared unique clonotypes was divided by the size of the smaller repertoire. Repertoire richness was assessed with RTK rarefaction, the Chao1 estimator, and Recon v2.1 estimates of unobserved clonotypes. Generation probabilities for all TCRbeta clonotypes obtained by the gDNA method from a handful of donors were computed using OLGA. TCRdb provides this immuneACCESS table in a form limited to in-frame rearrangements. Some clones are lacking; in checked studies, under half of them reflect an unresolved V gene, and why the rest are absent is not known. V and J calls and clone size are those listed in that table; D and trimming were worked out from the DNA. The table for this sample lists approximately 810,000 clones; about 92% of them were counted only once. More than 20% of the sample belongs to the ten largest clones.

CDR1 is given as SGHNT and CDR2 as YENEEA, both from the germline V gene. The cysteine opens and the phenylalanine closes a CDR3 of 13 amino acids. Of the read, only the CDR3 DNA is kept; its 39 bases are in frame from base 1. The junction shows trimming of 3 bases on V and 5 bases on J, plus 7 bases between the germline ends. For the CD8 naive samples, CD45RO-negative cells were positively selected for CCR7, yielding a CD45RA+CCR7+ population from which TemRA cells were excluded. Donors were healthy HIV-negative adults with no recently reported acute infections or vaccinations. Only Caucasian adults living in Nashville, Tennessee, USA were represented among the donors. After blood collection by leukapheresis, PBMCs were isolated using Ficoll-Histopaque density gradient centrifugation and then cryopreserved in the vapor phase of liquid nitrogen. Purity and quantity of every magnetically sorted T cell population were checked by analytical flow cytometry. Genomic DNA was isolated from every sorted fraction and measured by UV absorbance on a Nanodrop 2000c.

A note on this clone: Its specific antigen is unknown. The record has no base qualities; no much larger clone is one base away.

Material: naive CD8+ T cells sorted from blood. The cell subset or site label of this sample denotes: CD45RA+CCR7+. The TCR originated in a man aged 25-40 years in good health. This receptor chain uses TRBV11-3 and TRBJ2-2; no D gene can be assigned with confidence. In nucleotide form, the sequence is TGTGCCAGCAGCTTCGGGCTTACCGGGGAGCTGTTTTTT. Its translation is CASSFGLTGELFF.